This T cell receptor (beta chain) was recovered during a study of T cell changes during pregnancy in multiple sclerosis. The repertoire was sequenced with immunoSEQ multiplex PCR; TCRdb's copy has only in-frame clones and lacks some. The top ten clones hold roughly 7.6% of a sample with under 25,000 clones, more than 75% of them seen once. The CDR3 covers 15 residues. Trimming stripped 7 bases from V and 5 bases from J, with 17 bases between. Germline values: CDR1 LGHNA, CDR2 YNFKEQ. The origin of this receptor is a female donor with multiple sclerosis, enrolled in a pregnancy study. Sequencing used CD8+ T cells from peripheral blood mononuclear cells, obtained before pregnancy. J is TRBJ2-2 and V is TRBV4-2, with D maybe TRBD1 (5 bases). The CDR3 is CASISNRGATGELFF. Written as DNA, the CDR3 is TGTGCCAGCATCTCAAATAGGGGCGCAACCGGGGAGCTGTTTTTT.